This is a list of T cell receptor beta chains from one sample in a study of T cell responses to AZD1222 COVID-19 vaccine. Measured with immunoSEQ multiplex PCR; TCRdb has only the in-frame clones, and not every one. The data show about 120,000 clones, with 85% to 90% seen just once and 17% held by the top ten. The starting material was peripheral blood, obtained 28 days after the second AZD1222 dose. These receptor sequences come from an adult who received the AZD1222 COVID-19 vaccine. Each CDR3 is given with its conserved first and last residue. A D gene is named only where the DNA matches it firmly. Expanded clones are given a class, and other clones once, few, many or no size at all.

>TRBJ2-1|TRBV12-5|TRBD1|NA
TGTGCTAGTGGTCCTGACAGGGGGTTAGTAGACAATGAGCAGTTCTTC
CASGPDRGLVDNEQFF
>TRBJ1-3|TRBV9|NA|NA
TGTGCCAGCAGCGTACAGGGGCACTCTGGAAACACCATATATTTT
CASSVQGHSGNTIYF
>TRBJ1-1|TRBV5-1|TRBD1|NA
TGCGCCACCAAAACAGGGGAGAACACTGAAGCTTTCTTT
CATKTGENTEAFF
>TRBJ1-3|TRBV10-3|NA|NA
TGTGCCATCAGAATAGTTAACTCTGGAAACACCATATATTTT
CAIRIVNSGNTIYF
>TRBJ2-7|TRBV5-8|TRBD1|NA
TGTGCCAGCAGCGACGGGACAGGTACGGGCCAACACTACGAGCAGTACTTC
CASSDGTGTGQHYEQYF
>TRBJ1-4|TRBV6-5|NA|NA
TGTGCCAGCAGTTACACTCTTGGTGCAACTAATGAAAAACTGTTTTTT
CASSYTLGATNEKLFF
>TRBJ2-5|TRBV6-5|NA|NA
TGTGCCAGCAGTCCCGTTGGTTTGGTCCAAGAGACCCAGTACTTC
CASSPVGLVQETQYF
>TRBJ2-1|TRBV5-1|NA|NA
TGCGCCAGCAGCTTGGAGGCATTAGGGTACAATGAGCAGTTCTTC
CASSLEALGYNEQFF
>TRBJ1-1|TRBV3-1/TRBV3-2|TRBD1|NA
TGTGCCAGCAGCCAAGATCTGACAGGGGGGCGTGAAGCTTTCTTT
CASSQDLTGGREAFF
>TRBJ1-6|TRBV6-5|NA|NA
TGTGCCAGCAGTCCTACAGGGACCTCACCCCTCCACTTT
CASSPTGTSPLHF
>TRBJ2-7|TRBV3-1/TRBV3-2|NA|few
TGTGCCAGCAGCCAAGCTGGGCACTACGAGCAGTACTTC
CASSQAGHYEQYF
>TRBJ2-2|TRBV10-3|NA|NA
TGTGCCATCGGAGGGCAATCCGGGACCGGGGAGCTGTTTTTT
CAIGGQSGTGELFF
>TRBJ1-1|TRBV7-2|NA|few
TGTGCCAGCAGCTTAAGTGCCCTCTCTCCAGAAGCTTTCTTT
CASSLSALSPEAFF
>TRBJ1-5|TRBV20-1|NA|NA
TGCGGGACGGGGGGAGGGCAGCCCCAGCATTTT
CGTGGGQPQHF
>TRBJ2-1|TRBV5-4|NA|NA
TGTGCCAGCAGATATGCCGGGACCAAATACAATGAGCAGTTCTTC
CASRYAGTKYNEQFF
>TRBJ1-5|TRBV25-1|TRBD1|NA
TGTGCCAGCAGGGACAGGGGTGATGATGGCAATCAGCCCCAGCATTTT
CASRDRGDDGNQPQHF
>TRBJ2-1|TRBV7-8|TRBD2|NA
TGTGCCAGCAGTCCCGAGGTAGGGAGGGCCATCTACAATGAGCAGTTCTTC
CASSPEVGRAIYNEQFF
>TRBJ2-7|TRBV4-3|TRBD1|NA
TGCGCCAGCAGCCAAGAAGACAGGGGGCCCTACGAGCAGTACTTC
CASSQEDRGPYEQYF
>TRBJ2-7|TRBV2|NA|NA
TGTGCCAGCAAGGGCACCTACGAGCAGTACTTC
CASKGTYEQYF